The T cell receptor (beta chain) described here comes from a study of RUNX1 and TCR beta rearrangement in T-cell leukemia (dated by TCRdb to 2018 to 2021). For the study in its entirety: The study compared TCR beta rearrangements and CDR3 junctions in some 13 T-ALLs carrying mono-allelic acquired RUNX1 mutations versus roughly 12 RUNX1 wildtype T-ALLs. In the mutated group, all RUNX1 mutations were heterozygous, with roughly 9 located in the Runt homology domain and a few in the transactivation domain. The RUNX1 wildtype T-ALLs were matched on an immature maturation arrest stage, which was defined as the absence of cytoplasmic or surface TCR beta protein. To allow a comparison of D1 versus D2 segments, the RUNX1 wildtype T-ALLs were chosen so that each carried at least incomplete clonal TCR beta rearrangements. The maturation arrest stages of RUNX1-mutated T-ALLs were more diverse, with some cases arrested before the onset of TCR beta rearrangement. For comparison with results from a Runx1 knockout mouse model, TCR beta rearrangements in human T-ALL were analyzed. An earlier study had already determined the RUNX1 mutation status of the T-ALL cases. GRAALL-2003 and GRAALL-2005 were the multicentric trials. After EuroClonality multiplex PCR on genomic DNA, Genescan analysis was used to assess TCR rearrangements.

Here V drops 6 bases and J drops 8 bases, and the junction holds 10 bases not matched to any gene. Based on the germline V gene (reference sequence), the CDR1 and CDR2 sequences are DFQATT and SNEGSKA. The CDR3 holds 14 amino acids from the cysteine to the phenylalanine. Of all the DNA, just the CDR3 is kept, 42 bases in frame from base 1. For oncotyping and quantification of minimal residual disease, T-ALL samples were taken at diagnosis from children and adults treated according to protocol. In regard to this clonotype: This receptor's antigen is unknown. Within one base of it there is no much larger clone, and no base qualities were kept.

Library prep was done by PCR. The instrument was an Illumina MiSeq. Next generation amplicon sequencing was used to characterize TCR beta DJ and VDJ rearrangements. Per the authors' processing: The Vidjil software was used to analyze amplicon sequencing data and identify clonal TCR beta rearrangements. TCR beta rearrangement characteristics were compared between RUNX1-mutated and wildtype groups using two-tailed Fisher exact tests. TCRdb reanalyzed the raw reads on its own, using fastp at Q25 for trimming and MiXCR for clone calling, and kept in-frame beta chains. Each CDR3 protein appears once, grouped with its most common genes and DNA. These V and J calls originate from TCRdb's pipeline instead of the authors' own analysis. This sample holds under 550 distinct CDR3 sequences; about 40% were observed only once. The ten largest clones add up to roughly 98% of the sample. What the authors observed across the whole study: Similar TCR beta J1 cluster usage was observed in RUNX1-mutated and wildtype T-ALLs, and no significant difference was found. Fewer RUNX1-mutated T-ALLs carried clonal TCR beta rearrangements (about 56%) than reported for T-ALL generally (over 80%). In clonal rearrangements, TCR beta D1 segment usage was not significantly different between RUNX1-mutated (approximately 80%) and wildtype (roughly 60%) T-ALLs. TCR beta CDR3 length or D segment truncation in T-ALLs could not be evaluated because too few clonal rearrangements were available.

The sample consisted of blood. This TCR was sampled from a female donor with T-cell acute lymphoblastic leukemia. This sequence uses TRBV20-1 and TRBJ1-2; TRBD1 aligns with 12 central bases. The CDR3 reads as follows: CSALPGTGGRGYTF. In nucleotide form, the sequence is TGCAGTGCACTGCCCGGGACAGGGGGCCGGGGCTACACCTTC.